Sequencing of this TCR beta chain was carried out in a study of blood T cell repertoires in COVID-19. Study background: Material from acute and convalescent COVID-19 was sourced from the United States, Italy and Spain. PBMCs, B-cell-depleted T cells, or T cells were the source of the cDNA or gDNA that made up the material.

The CDR3 contains 12 residues. The germline V gene encodes CDR1 SQVTM and CDR2 ANQGSEA. Trimming took 8 bases from V and 3 from J, leaving 11 bases between them. Seattle enrolled patients during active infection and tracked them longitudinally. How the authors handled the data: The assay estimated nucleated cells by amplifying reference gene primers. Only in-frame clones appear in the TCRdb table, and some are missing; sequencing was by immunoSEQ multiplex PCR. Clone size and the V and J calls come from that table; the DNA yielded D and trimming. This table holds about 160,000 clones, around 82% found once.

Sequenced sample: peripheral blood. This chain joins TRBV29-1 and TRBJ2-1; D is perhaps TRBD1 (5 bases). This clonotype was obtained from a woman aged 40 to 50 with COVID-19, enrolled during active disease. The CDR3 loop is CSLRQGYNEQFF. The CDR3 bases are TGCAGCCTAAGGCAGGGCTACAATGAGCAGTTCTTC.